One T cell receptor beta chain is described in this entry. Its antigen is unidentified. The data belong to a study of shared clonotypes between healthy human individuals. J lost 2 bases, V lost 8 bases, and 5 bases had no gene match. Per the germline V gene, CDR1 is SNHLY and CDR2 is FYNNEI. The CDR3 is 14 residues long. As handled by the study authors: Sequence data from immunoSEQ were junction-only and lacked quality scores; consequently, filtering differed. The protocol was immunoSEQ multiplex PCR, while the TCRdb copy is restricted to in-frame clones and leaves out a portion. For V, J and clone size, that table is used; D and trimming come from the DNA. This table holds about 520,000 clones, 95% to 97% found once. Study-level results: What naive subsets generally showed was a larger estimated richness than memory subsets showed.

The gene calls are TRBV2 and TRBJ2-7; TRBD1 agrees at 11 bases. The origin of this receptor is a woman in her 30s in good health. Sequenced: naive CD4+ T cells sorted from blood. The subset was: CD45RA+ positively selected. CDR3 sequence (DNA): TGTGCCAGCTACGGACAGGGGGCCCCCTACGAGCAGTACTTC. Protein: CASYGQGAPYEQYF.